These 30 T cell receptor beta chains originate from one sample sequenced in a study of T cells in Graves' hyperthyroidism and ophthalmopathy. Amplification targeted TCR beta CDR3 regions from RNA transcripts. First-round RT-PCR of the TCR CDR3 relied on the HTBI primer set. TCRdb analysed the multiplex PCR reads with MiXCR anew, one entry per CDR3 protein. Seen here are about 500,000 distinct CDR3 sequences, around 16% observed once, and the top ten hold less than 30%. The source material was blood. Source of these receptors: a woman in her twenties or thirties with Graves' ophthalmopathy.

The table lists this clonotype with many counts. The CDR3 is CASSLAETDFFPTGGSYEQYF. The DNA for the CDR3 is TGTGCCAGCAGCTTAGCGGAGACAGACTTCTTCCCCACAGGGGGGTCCTACGAGCAGTACTTC. The chain joins TRBV11-2 to TRBJ2-7, with TRBD1 matching over 8 bases. With V trimmed by 1 base and J by 1 base, 21 bases remained unmatched. The germline V gene encodes CDR1 SGHAT and CDR2 FQNNGV. This CDR3 region has 21 residues. The full variable domain, its missing parts supplied by reference TRBV11-2 and TRBJ2-7, is EAGVAQSPRYKIIEKRQSVAFWCNPISGHATLYWYQQILGQGPKLLIQFQNNGVVDDSQLPKDRFSAERLKGVDSTLKIQPAKLEDSAVYLCASSLAETDFFPTGGSYEQYFGPGTRLTVT.

This clonotype was recorded many times. V is TRBV7-2 and J is TRBJ1-2; D uncertain. Germline lookup yields CDR1 SGHTA and CDR2 FQGNSA. CDR3 length: 13 residues. V lost 8 bases to trimming and J lost 5 bases, with 15 bases between them. CDR3 amino acids: CASVGGQEYGYTF. The CDR3 nucleotides are TGTGCCAGCGTTGGTGGGCAGGAATATGGCTACACCTTC.

The chain joins TRBV3-1 to TRBJ2-3; TRBD2 matches 13 bases. Germline CDR1 LGHDT, CDR2 YNNKEL (reference sequence). Germline trimming cut 6 bases from V and 8 bases from J; bases unmatched to any gene: 8. The CDR3 is 15 amino acids. The CDR3 DNA follows: TGTGCCAGCAGACCTGGACTAGCGGGAGCGGGTACGCAGTATTTT. Its protein is CASRPGLAGAGTQYF.

This chain links TRBV9 with TRBJ1-5, with 7 bases that match TRBD1. CDR3 length: 14 residues. The germline gives CDR1 SGDLS, CDR2 YYNGEE. The V segment lost 3 bases and the J segment 5 bases; nucleotides outside the gene matches: 5. The CDR3 nucleotides are TGTGCCAGCAGCGCGGGACAGCTCCATCAGCCCCAGCATTTT. Its translation: CASSAGQLHQPQHF.

The V call is TRBV6-2 or TRBV6-3, the J call TRBJ2-7, with a tentative D call TRBD2 (5 bases). V lost 6 bases and J lost 2, with 14 bases in between. From germline, CDR1 is MNHEY and CDR2 SVGEGT. CDR3 length: 14 residues. The CDR3 loop reads CASSHSTGTYEQYF. In DNA, the CDR3 is TGTGCCAGCAGCCATTCCACGGGAACCTACGAGCAGTACTTC.

This rearrangement joins TRBV9 to TRBJ2-1; no firm D call. The germline CDR1 and CDR2 sequences are SGDLS and YYNGEE. This CDR3 spans 14 amino acids. V gave up 4 bases and J gave up 0 bases, with 8 bases separating them. The CDR3 region is CASSHGLSYNEQFF. The CDR3 bases are TGTGCCAGCAGCCATGGCCTCTCCTACAATGAGCAGTTCTTC.

Turning to this clonotype: This CDR3 is missing its conserved last phenylalanine or tryptophan, likely due to a read error. V is TRBV4-3 and J is TRBJ2-7, with D possibly called TRBD1 or TRBD2 (7 bases each). The CDR3 contains 16 residues. V was clipped by 1 base and J by 3 bases, with 16 bases between them. Germline CDR1 LGHNA, CDR2 YSLEER. CDR3 region: CASSQGVSGGGYEQYL. The DNA for the CDR3 is TGCGCCAGCAGCCAAGGAGTGTCAGGGGGGGGCTACGAGCAGTACCTC.

This clonotype was observed many times. The chain carries TRBV28 and TRBJ2-5, with D perhaps matching TRBD1 (5 bases). Germline CDR1 and CDR2: MDHEN and SYDVKM. V was clipped by 5 bases and J by 2 bases, with 15 bases between them. This CDR3 has 15 amino acids. This CDR3 is CASSPFETAQETQYF. In DNA, the CDR3 is TGTGCCAGCAGTCCCTTCGAGACAGCACAAGAGACCCAGTACTTC.

This clonotype has only a few counts. CDR3 DNA: TGTGCCAGCAGCTCCGCCGGGACAGGGTTTTCCGGGGAGCTGTTTTTT. Translating it yields CASSSAGTGFSGELFF. The gene calls are TRBV9 and TRBJ2-2; the match to TRBD1 covers 9 bases. This CDR3 is 16 amino acids long. V gave up 4 bases and J gave up 6 bases; unmatched junction bases: 10. Per the germline V gene, CDR1 is SGDLS and CDR2 is YYNGEE.

At least ten counts were recorded for this clonotype. The genes are TRBV28 and TRBJ1-2; D perhaps matches TRBD1 (6 bases). The CDR3 loop spans 16 amino acids. The V end lost 6 bases, the J end lost 4 bases, and 21 bases lay between the germline ends. Germline V lookup: CDR1 MDHEN, CDR2 SYDVKM. CDR3 sequence (DNA): TGTGCCAGCAGCCCACCTGTTCGGGGGGCGATCTATGGCTACACCTTC. This sequence encodes CASSPPVRGAIYGYTF.

A remark on this clonotype: Relative to the germline gene, one junction end is altered; a read error may explain this. The CDR3 coding sequence is TGTGTCAGCAGCTTTGAGAGTGCGCAGGTGGCGAACACTGAAGCTTTCTTT. Its protein product is CVSSFESAQVANTEAFF. V and J are TRBV7-6 and TRBJ1-1; D is undetermined. From germline, CDR1 is SGHVS and CDR2 FNYEAQ. The CDR3 totals 17 residues. Full variable domain (outside the CDR3, taken from reference TRBV7-6 and TRBJ1-1): GAGVSQSPRYKVTKRGQDVALRCDPISGHVSLYWYRQALGQGPEFLTYFNYEAQQDKSGLPNDRFSAERPEGSISTLTIQRTEQRDSAMYRCVSSFESAQVANTEAFFGQGTRLTVV.

This clonotype was seen ten or more times. CDR3 nucleotides: TGTGCCGGGCCTAGCGGGAGAGGAGATACGCAGTATTTT. This codes for CAGPSGRGDTQYF. V and J are TRBV27 and TRBJ2-3; 10 positions agree with TRBD2. CDR1 and CDR2 from the germline V gene are MNHEY and SMNVEV (reference sequence). This CDR3 is built from 13 residues. Unmatched junction bases numbered 7, after V lost 11 bases and J lost 5 bases.

This rearrangement joins TRBV4-3 to TRBJ1-2, with D maybe TRBD1 (5 bases). Germline CDR1 is LGHNA and CDR2 is YSLEER. This CDR3 is built from 16 residues. Trimming shortened V by 1 base and J by 4 bases, and 16 bases separated the two germline ends. CDR3 protein: CASSQGYARVFYGYTF. The CDR3 bases are TGCGCCAGCAGCCAAGGGTATGCCAGGGTTTTCTATGGCTACACCTTC.

The V gene is TRBV4-3, the J gene TRBJ2-2, with 7 bases fitting TRBD1. Germline values: CDR1 LGHNA, CDR2 YSLEER. With 1 base clipped from V and 1 base from J, the junction kept 6 bases outside the gene matches. The CDR3 is 17 residues long. The CDR3 protein is CASSQAFRTGNTGELFF. CDR3 coding DNA: TGCGCCAGCAGCCAAGCATTCCGGACAGGGAACACCGGGGAGCTGTTTTTT.

The sample holds many counts of this clonotype. V gene TRBV20-1 combines with J gene TRBJ1-5; D is ambiguous. This CDR3 spans 16 amino acids. Germline V CDR1 and CDR2: DFQATT, SNEGSKA (reference sequence). V lost 1 base and J lost 0, with 13 bases in between. CDR3 in amino acids: CSARGLRGSSNQPQHF. The CDR3 region has the DNA TGCAGTGCTAGAGGATTGCGAGGGTCTAGCAATCAGCCCCAGCATTTT.

This clonotype was counted at least ten times. The genes are TRBV20-1 and TRBJ2-3; D is uncertain. The CDR3 covers 15 residues. Germline V CDR1 and CDR2: DFQATT, SNEGSKA (reference sequence). Trimming cost V 1 base and J 2 bases, with 13 bases left between them. The CDR3, as DNA: TGCAGTGCTAGAGGGAGAGGCCGCATCACAGATACGCAGTATTTT. Its translation is CSARGRGRITDTQYF.

The chain carries TRBV5-1 and TRBJ2-3, with no clear D. V was shortened by 2 bases and J by 1 base, with 5 bases between the two germline ends. Per germline, CDR1 SGHRS and CDR2 YFSETQ. This CDR3 contains 13 residues. Here the CDR3 reads CASSFPRTDTQYF. As DNA, the CDR3 is TGCGCCAGCAGCTTCCCACGCACAGATACGCAGTATTTT.

This sequence joins TRBV5-1 and TRBJ2-4; possible D gene TRBD2, 6 bases. Per germline, CDR1 SGHRS and CDR2 YFSETQ. This CDR3 region has 15 residues. With 5 bases removed from V and 3 bases from J, the gap between germline ends came to 15 bases. CDR3 loop: CASSRYEAGKNIQYF. CDR3 sequence (DNA): TGCGCCAGCAGTCGGTACGAAGCGGGCAAAAACATTCAGTACTTC.

There are many counts of this clonotype. The chain has TRBV5-1 and TRBJ2-7, with 10 bases identical to TRBD1. The germline CDR1 and CDR2 sequences are SGHRS and YFSETQ. The length of the CDR3 is 15 residues. Unmatched junction bases numbered 6, after V lost 2 bases and J lost 4 bases. The CDR3 sequence: CASSFDRGRGYEQYF. CDR3 DNA sequence: TGCGCCAGCAGCTTCGACAGGGGGCGCGGATACGAGCAGTACTTC.

This clonotype appeared many times. V gene TRBV2 combines with J gene TRBJ2-5; TRBD1 agrees at 8 bases. CDR1 SNHLY and CDR2 FYNNEI come from the germline V gene. The CDR3 has 15 amino acids. Trimming removed 3 bases from V and 1 base from J; junction bases left unmatched: 4. This CDR3 reads CASSEVGTGQETQYF. For the CDR3, the DNA is TGTGCCAGCAGTGAGGTCGGGACAGGCCAAGAGACCCAGTACTTC.

This clonotype was seen many times. This chain connects TRBV5-1 to TRBJ2-7, with 8 bases that match TRBD1. Germline assignment: CDR1 SGHRS and CDR2 YFSETQ. Losses at the gene ends were 0 bases for V and 5 bases for J; bases not matched to a gene: 10. The CDR3 runs to 16 residues. CDR3 DNA: TGCGCCAGCAGCTTGGGGAAGGGACAGGTGTTAGACGAGCAGTACTTC. Translation: CASSLGKGQVLDEQYF.

A few counts support this clonotype. The chain uses TRBV29-1 and TRBJ1-1, with no clear D. The CDR3 totals 17 residues. Between the trimmed V and J ends, which lost 0 bases and 2 bases, there was a span of 19 bases. Looked up from germline, CDR1 is SQVTM and CDR2 is ANQGSEA. Here the CDR3 reads CSVEDRRRLDFNTEAFF. The CDR3 DNA follows: TGCAGCGTTGAAGATCGGCGGAGACTTGACTTTAACACTGAAGCTTTCTTT.

This clonotype occurred many times. The gene calls are TRBV12-3 or TRBV12-4 and TRBJ2-1, with TRBD1 as a possible D gene (6 bases). Trimming shortened V by 5 bases and J by 1 base, and 12 bases separated the two germline ends. The CDR3 spans 15 residues. CDR3 amino acids: CASSRQGSSYNEQFF. For the CDR3, the DNA is TGTGCCAGCAGTCGCCAGGGGAGTTCCTACAATGAGCAGTTCTTC.

The chain carries TRBV15 and TRBJ1-4, with D perhaps matching TRBD1 (6 bases). The CDR3 sequence is 15 residues long. The V gene's germline CDR1 is LNHNV and CDR2 YYDKDF (reference sequence). Trimming shortened V by 5 bases and J by 4 bases, and 14 bases separated the two germline ends. For the CDR3, the DNA is TGTGCCACCAGCGAAGACAGGCCCTTTAATGAAAAACTGTTTTTT. Protein sequence: CATSEDRPFNEKLFF.

This clonotype was counted a single time. V and J are TRBV7-9 and TRBJ1-2; maybe TRBD1 (5 bases). Germline CDR1 SEHNR, CDR2 FQNEAQ (reference sequence). The CDR3 contains 15 residues. V was cut by 0 bases and J by 4 bases, with 12 bases left in between. CDR3 region: CASSLANRNLYGYTF. The CDR3 DNA sequence: TGTGCCAGCAGCTTAGCAAACAGGAACCTCTATGGCTACACCTTC.

This clonotype occurred many times. This chain connects TRBV28 to TRBJ2-1; D not resolved. The V end lost 5 bases, the J end lost 0 bases, and 14 bases lay between the germline ends. This CDR3 spans 16 amino acids. CDR1 and CDR2 from the germline V gene are MDHEN and SYDVKM. CDR3 residues: CASSSMEKDSYNEQFF. The CDR3 bases are TGTGCCAGCAGTAGCATGGAAAAAGACTCCTACAATGAGCAGTTCTTC.

The sample holds many counts of this clonotype. The V and J genes are TRBV12-3 or TRBV12-4 and TRBJ2-3; TRBD1 agrees at 8 bases. With 8 bases clipped from V and 1 base from J, the junction kept 5 bases outside the gene matches. CDR3 length: 14 amino acids. The CDR3 nucleotides are TGTGCCAGCCTAGACAGGGGAGGCACAGATACGCAGTATTTT. It encodes CASLDRGGTDTQYF.

The genes are TRBV13 and TRBJ2-2; D ambiguous. Germline V gives CDR1 PRHDT, CDR2 FYEKMQ (reference sequence). V was trimmed by 7 bases and J by 0 bases, leaving 9 bases between them. The CDR3 extends over 14 amino acids. CDR3 loop: CASKSYANTGELFF. CDR3 coding DNA: TGTGCCAGCAAGAGCTACGCGAACACCGGGGAGCTGTTTTTT.

This rearrangement joins TRBV19 to TRBJ2-1; 11 nucleotides match TRBD2. Trimming at V came to 5 bases and at J to 6 bases, leaving 6 bases not matched to a gene. Germline CDR1 LNHDA, CDR2 SQIVND (reference sequence). This CDR3 is built from 15 residues. CDR3 bases: TGTGCCAGTAGTTTACTAGCGGGAGCCCCCAATGAGCAGTTCTTC. It specifies CASSLLAGAPNEQFF.

At least ten counts were recorded for this clonotype. This sequence joins TRBV28 and TRBJ2-7; 13 bases are shared with TRBD2. Looked up from germline, CDR1 is MDHEN and CDR2 is SYDVKM. The CDR3 loop spans 14 amino acids. Germline trimming cut 2 bases from V and 12 bases from J; bases unmatched to any gene: 7. CDR3 amino acids: CASSLRTSGSPRYF. CDR3 sequence (DNA): TGTGCCAGCAGTTTAAGGACTAGCGGGAGCCCGAGGTACTTC.